These 17 T cell receptor beta chains were all obtained from the same sample, sequenced in a study of CD8 T cells in ankylosing spondylitis. TCRdb itself ran the 5' RACE reads through MiXCR, one entry per CDR3 protein. The sample holds 150,000 or so distinct CDR3 sequences, 30% to 35% seen once. Sequencing input: synovial fluid, either unsorted or a sorted T cell fraction (not recorded which). The receptors were gathered from a male donor with ankylosing spondylitis.

This chain links TRBV20-1 with TRBJ2-1, with 8 bases that match TRBD1. The V and J ends lost 6 bases and 7 bases, in that order; junction bases with no gene match: 11. The CDR3 runs 14 residues. Germline assignment: CDR1 DFQATT and CDR2 SNEGSKA (reference sequence). CDR3 in amino acids: CSAEDRASYNEQFF. In nucleotides, the CDR3 is TGCAGTGCCGAGGACAGGGCCTCATATAATGAGCAGTTCTTC.

This clonotype appeared a few times. V and J are TRBV5-1 and TRBJ2-7; TRBD2 matches 12 bases. Unmatched junction bases numbered 8, after V lost 4 bases and J lost 3 bases. There are 16 residues in the CDR3. Germline CDR1 reads SGHRS; CDR2 reads YFSETQ. CDR3 nucleotides: TGCGCCAGCAGCCACCCCGGACTAGCGGGAAGCTACGAGCAGTACTTC. This codes for CASSHPGLAGSYEQYF.

The rearrangement joins TRBV6-1 to TRBJ2-1; TRBD2 matches at 9 bases. CDR1 MNHNS and CDR2 SASEGT come from the germline V gene. J was trimmed by 7 bases and V by 6 bases; bases with no gene match: 10. This CDR3 has 15 amino acids. Written as DNA, the CDR3 is TGTGCCAGCAGACCCAGGACTAGCGCGGGGAATGAGCAGTTCTTC. Translated, it gives CASRPRTSAGNEQFF.

The table lists this clonotype with a few counts. The CDR3, as DNA: TGTGCCAGCAGTTACGGTTATGGGGCTAGCACAGATACGCAGTATTTT. Protein product: CASSYGYGASTDTQYF. The chain combines TRBV6-5 with TRBJ2-3, with D possibly matching TRBD1 (5 bases). Germline V gene lookup returns CDR1 MNHEY and CDR2 SVGAGI. The CDR3 spans 16 residues. V gave up 2 bases and J gave up 0 bases, with 12 bases separating them.

The J gene is TRBJ2-1, the V gene TRBV10-3; D call uncertain. The V and J ends lost 5 bases and 7 bases respectively, with 6 bases between them. The length of the CDR3 is 11 residues. Germline CDR1 is ENHRY and CDR2 is SYGVKD. The CDR3 coding sequence is TGTGCCATCAGTTCTCAGAATGAGCAGTTCTTC. It specifies CAISSQNEQFF.

This chain connects TRBV24-1 to TRBJ2-1; 13 bases fit TRBD2. Germline V gene lookup returns CDR1 KGHDR and CDR2 SFDVKD. The CDR3 totals 16 residues. Unmatched junction bases numbered 11, after V lost 9 bases and J lost 7 bases. Here the CDR3 reads CATSTRLAGGANEQFF. In DNA form, the CDR3 reads TGTGCCACCTCTACGAGACTAGCGGGAGGCGCGAATGAGCAGTTCTTC.

This chain joins TRBV7-2 and TRBJ1-6; 10 positions match TRBD1. This CDR3 spans 16 amino acids. J gave up 7 bases and V 5 bases, and 8 bases lay outside the gene matches. CDR1 SGHTA and CDR2 FQGNSA come from the germline V gene. The CDR3 DNA follows: TGTGCCAGCAGCCTCGGACAGGGGGTTAGGAATTCACCCCTCCACTTT. Its translation: CASSLGQGVRNSPLHF.

This clonotype was recorded a few times. The chain carries TRBV7-7 and TRBJ1-1; D remains ambiguous. V shed 5 bases and J shed 3 bases, with 10 bases lying between them. The CDR3 totals 13 residues. CDR1 is SSHAT, CDR2 FNYEAQ, per germline (reference sequence). CDR3 nucleotides: TGTGCCAGCAGCCTAGGGTGGGACACTGAAGCTTTCTTT. This gives the protein CASSLGWDTEAFF.

The chain is built from TRBV12-3 or TRBV12-4 and TRBJ2-3; D gene ambiguous. The CDR3 sequence is 15 residues long. V was pared by 3 bases and J by 2 bases, with 12 bases between. CDR3 sequence reads: CASSFPRGYTDTQYF. CDR3 nucleotide sequence: TGTGCCAGCAGTTTTCCTCGCGGTTACACAGATACGCAGTATTTT.

This clonotype turned up a few times. The chain carries TRBV6-5 and TRBJ1-2; D not resolved. V gave up 6 bases and J gave up 4 bases, with 9 bases separating them. Germline CDR1 reads MNHEY; CDR2 reads SVGAGI. CDR3 length: 12 residues. The DNA for the CDR3 is TGTGCCAGCAGCCTTGACACCTATGGCTACACCTTC. This sequence encodes CASSLDTYGYTF.

The chain has TRBV18 and TRBJ1-5; 11 bases agree with TRBD1. The V segment lost 3 bases and the J segment 0 bases; nucleotides outside the gene matches: 7. The CDR3 totals 18 residues. Per germline, CDR1 KGHSH and CDR2 LQKENI. CDR3 nucleotide sequence: TGTGCCAGCTCACCCCCGGGACAGGGGGGAGATAGCAATCAGCCCCAGCATTTT. Its translation is CASSPPGQGGDSNQPQHF.

This clonotype was found a few times. This rearrangement joins TRBV5-6 to TRBJ2-4, with D tentatively TRBD1 (6 bases). V was pared by 5 bases and J by 8 bases, with 20 bases between. Germline CDR1 SGHDT, CDR2 YYEEEE. The CDR3 has 15 residues. The DNA for the CDR3 is TGTGCCAGCAGACGAGAGGAAAAAAAGGGGGACATTCAGTACTTC. It is translated as CASRREEKKGDIQYF.

This clonotype has only a few counts. This chain uses TRBV28 with TRBJ2-7; D may be TRBD1 (6 bases). V was clipped by 3 bases and J by 0 bases, with 12 bases between them. Germline CDR1 MDHEN, CDR2 SYDVKM. There are 15 residues in the CDR3. In DNA, the CDR3 is TGTGCCAGCAGTTTGGGGGCTGGGGACTCCTACGAGCAGTACTTC. Its translation: CASSLGAGDSYEQYF.

The V call is TRBV6-1, the J call TRBJ1-2; D gene unclear. The CDR3 extends over 14 amino acids. V lost 8 bases and J 1 base, leaving 14 bases between the germline ends. CDR1 and CDR2 (germline): MNHNS, SASEGT. CDR3 nucleotide sequence: TGTGCCAGCGAATTCTCAGTGTTTAACTATGGCTACACCTTC. Translated, it gives CASEFSVFNYGYTF.

This rearrangement joins TRBV6-6 to TRBJ1-1, with D unresolved. CDR1 and CDR2 from the germline V gene are MNHNY and SVGAGI (reference sequence). Trimming shortened V by 6 bases and J by 7 bases, and 9 bases separated the two germline ends. CDR3 length: 11 amino acids. The DNA for the CDR3 is TGTGCCAGCAGCGACCGCTTTGAAGCTTTCTTT. Translation gives CASSDRFEAFF.

This clonotype appeared once. The V gene is TRBV20-1, the J gene TRBJ2-5; possibly TRBD1 or TRBD2 for D (6 bases each). There are 15 residues in the CDR3. Germline V gene data show CDR1 as DFQATT and CDR2 as SNEGSKA (reference sequence). The V gene lost 1 base and the J gene lost 2 bases, with 14 bases spanning the gap. CDR3 DNA: TGCAGTGCTAGAGTGTTGGGGGGACAACAAGAGACCCAGTACTTC. Protein product: CSARVLGGQQETQYF.

This clonotype was counted many times. The chain employs TRBV14 and TRBJ1-1, with D possibly TRBD1 on 5 matching bases. CDR3 size: 14 residues. Germline loops: CDR1 SGHDN, CDR2 FVKESK. V lost 1 base to trimming and J lost 0 bases, with 6 bases between them. For the CDR3, the DNA is TGTGCCAGCAGCCAAGCAGGGATGAACACTGAAGCTTTCTTT. Protein product: CASSQAGMNTEAFF.